Listed below are T cell receptor beta chains from one sample, sequenced in a study of shared clonotypes between healthy human individuals. Sequenced by immunoSEQ multiplex PCR; TCRdb stores in-frame clones only, minus some. The sample includes 560,000 or so clones, 95% to 97% of them seen just once. The specimen sequenced was naive CD8+ T cells sorted from blood. Every receptor here comes from a woman younger than 45 in good health. CDR3s include the opening cysteine and the closing phenylalanine or tryptophan. Each record gives: D gene, clone size, J gene, V gene, CDR3 DNA, CDR3 protein. A D gene is named only where the DNA matches it firmly. Size is omitted from some rows. Given values are once, few, many or a class for expanded clones.

d_call: NA; clone_size: NA; j_call: TRBJ2-7; v_call: TRBV28; cdr3_nt: TGTGCCAGCAGTTTAGCAGGATCCAGCTACGAGCAGTACTTC; cdr3_aa: CASSLAGSSYEQYF
d_call: NA; clone_size: few; j_call: TRBJ2-7; v_call: TRBV5-1; cdr3_nt: TGCGCCAGCGCCACGGAGGGCGGTCCGGACGAGCAGTACTTC; cdr3_aa: CASATEGGPDEQYF
d_call: NA; clone_size: NA; j_call: TRBJ1-2; v_call: TRBV6-5; cdr3_nt: TGTGCCAGCAGTTACTCGAAATTTGGAAACTATGGCTACACCTTC; cdr3_aa: CASSYSKFGNYGYTF
d_call: NA; clone_size: once; j_call: TRBJ2-5; v_call: TRBV30; cdr3_nt: TGTGCCTGGAGTGTCGCAGGTTCAGAGCAGTACTTC; cdr3_aa: CAWSVAGSEQYF
d_call: NA; clone_size: NA; j_call: TRBJ2-2; v_call: TRBV13; cdr3_nt: TGTGCCAGCAGCTTAGGGTTGAACACCGGGGAGCTGTTTTTT; cdr3_aa: CASSLGLNTGELFF
d_call: NA; clone_size: NA; j_call: TRBJ2-3; v_call: TRBV29-1; cdr3_nt: TGCAGCGTTGAAGCTGCTCGGTTGGAGGGCAACACAGATACGCAGTATTTT; cdr3_aa: CSVEAARLEGNTDTQYF
d_call: NA; clone_size: NA; j_call: TRBJ2-5; v_call: TRBV2; cdr3_nt: TGTGCCAGCACCATGGGACGGACCCAAGAGACCCAGTACTTC; cdr3_aa: CASTMGRTQETQYF
d_call: NA; clone_size: NA; j_call: TRBJ2-7; v_call: TRBV29-1; cdr3_nt: TGCAGCGCTTTATCGGACCCCTACGAGCAGTACTTC; cdr3_aa: CSALSDPYEQYF
d_call: NA; clone_size: NA; j_call: TRBJ2-3; v_call: TRBV11-3; cdr3_nt: TGTGCCAGCAGCTTAGGTGCCAGATACACAGATACGCAGTATTTT; cdr3_aa: CASSLGARYTDTQYF
d_call: NA; clone_size: NA; j_call: TRBJ1-4; v_call: TRBV9; cdr3_nt: TGTGCCAGCAGCCCCCGGGGGGGTACTAATGAAAAACTGTTTTTT; cdr3_aa: CASSPRGGTNEKLFF
d_call: TRBD2; clone_size: few; j_call: TRBJ2-3; v_call: TRBV28; cdr3_nt: TGTGCCAGCAGTCGGACTAGCGGGAGGGCAGATACGCAGTATTTT; cdr3_aa: CASSRTSGRADTQYF
d_call: NA; clone_size: NA; j_call: TRBJ2-3; v_call: TRBV9; cdr3_nt: TGTGCCAGCAGCGTAAGTAGCACAGATACGCAGTATTTT; cdr3_aa: CASSVSSTDTQYF
d_call: TRBD2; clone_size: NA; j_call: TRBJ2-1; v_call: TRBV7-2; cdr3_nt: TGTGCCAGCAGAAATAGCGGGGAAAATGAGCAGTTCTTC; cdr3_aa: CASRNSGENEQFF
d_call: NA; clone_size: NA; j_call: TRBJ1-2; v_call: TRBV28; cdr3_nt: TGTGCCAGCAGTTTATTTAGGATTAACTATGGCTACACCTTC; cdr3_aa: CASSLFRINYGYTF
d_call: NA; clone_size: NA; j_call: TRBJ2-1; v_call: TRBV27; cdr3_nt: TGTGCCAGCAGTTCCGATCTTTACAATGAGCAGTTCTTC; cdr3_aa: CASSSDLYNEQFF
d_call: NA; clone_size: NA; j_call: TRBJ2-3; v_call: TRBV28; cdr3_nt: TGTGCCAGCAGCCCCCCGAGCGCGGGATCCACAGATACGCAGTATTTT; cdr3_aa: CASSPPSAGSTDTQYF
d_call: NA; clone_size: once; j_call: TRBJ2-7; v_call: TRBV30; cdr3_nt: TGTGCCTGGAGTTTGGATAGAAATTTCTACGAGCAGTACTTC; cdr3_aa: CAWSLDRNFYEQYF
d_call: TRBD2; clone_size: NA; j_call: TRBJ2-1; v_call: TRBV6-5; cdr3_nt: TGTGCCAGCAGCGGGGTGGTGGGGGGGTACAATGAGCAGTTCTTC; cdr3_aa: CASSGVVGGYNEQFF
d_call: NA; clone_size: few; j_call: TRBJ1-1; v_call: TRBV29-1; cdr3_nt: TGCAGCGTTGAAACGGCATTGAACACTGAAGCTTTCTTT; cdr3_aa: CSVETALNTEAFF
d_call: NA; clone_size: NA; j_call: TRBJ1-1; v_call: TRBV28; cdr3_nt: TGTGCCAGCAGTTTCGTCAGGGGAGGGACTGAAGCTTTCTTT; cdr3_aa: CASSFVRGGTEAFF
d_call: TRBD2; clone_size: NA; j_call: TRBJ2-7; v_call: TRBV27; cdr3_nt: TGTGCCAGCAGATCGATAGGGGGGACTAGCGACTACGAGCAGTACTTC; cdr3_aa: CASRSIGGTSDYEQYF
d_call: NA; clone_size: NA; j_call: TRBJ2-7; v_call: TRBV9; cdr3_nt: TGTGCCAGCAGCGGAGACAGTGCTCCCTACGAGCAGTACTTC; cdr3_aa: CASSGDSAPYEQYF
d_call: NA; clone_size: NA; j_call: TRBJ2-3; v_call: TRBV29-1; cdr3_nt: TGCAGCGCCCTTACGTGGGGTACGCAGTATTTT; cdr3_aa: CSALTWGTQYF
d_call: TRBD2; clone_size: NA; j_call: TRBJ2-1; v_call: TRBV15; cdr3_nt: TGTGCCACCAGTGCCCCGGGACTAGCGGGAGTGTATGAGCAGTTCTTC; cdr3_aa: CATSAPGLAGVYEQFF
d_call: NA; clone_size: few; j_call: TRBJ1-5; v_call: TRBV5-6; cdr3_nt: TGTGCCAGCAGCTTTGGGCGCTATAGCAATCAGCCCCAGCATTTT; cdr3_aa: CASSFGRYSNQPQHF
d_call: NA; clone_size: NA; j_call: TRBJ2-1; v_call: TRBV11-2; cdr3_nt: TGTGCCAGCAGCTTAAAGGACGCGGCAGCAGAGTTCTTC; cdr3_aa: CASSLKDAAAEFF
d_call: NA; clone_size: NA; j_call: TRBJ1-1; v_call: TRBV27; cdr3_nt: TGTGCCAGCAGTTTTGGCCCGTTGGGTACTGAAGCTTTCTTT; cdr3_aa: CASSFGPLGTEAFF
d_call: NA; clone_size: NA; j_call: TRBJ1-1; v_call: TRBV5-6; cdr3_nt: TGTGCCAGCAGCTTTGGGGCCCGGGACATGAACACTGAAGCTTTCTTT; cdr3_aa: CASSFGARDMNTEAFF
d_call: NA; clone_size: NA; j_call: TRBJ2-5; v_call: TRBV6-5; cdr3_nt: TGTGCCAGCAGTTACTCGACAGAGCAAGAGACCCAGTACTTC; cdr3_aa: CASSYSTEQETQYF
d_call: TRBD2; clone_size: NA; j_call: TRBJ2-5; v_call: TRBV6-5; cdr3_nt: TGTGCCAGCAGTCCTGAACTAGCGGACCAAGAGACCCAGTACTTC; cdr3_aa: CASSPELADQETQYF
d_call: TRBD2; clone_size: NA; j_call: TRBJ2-3; v_call: TRBV9; cdr3_nt: TGTGCCAGCAGCTCAGGACTAGCGGACGGCACAGATACGCAGTATTTT; cdr3_aa: CASSSGLADGTDTQYF
d_call: TRBD2; clone_size: NA; j_call: TRBJ2-1; v_call: TRBV4-1; cdr3_nt: TGCGCCAGCAGCCAAACGGGACTAGACCTAGATTTCTACAATGAGCAGTTCTTC; cdr3_aa: CASSQTGLDLDFYNEQFF
d_call: NA; clone_size: NA; j_call: TRBJ2-4; v_call: TRBV19; cdr3_nt: TGTGCCAGCTATACCCACACAACAGAATACAAAAACATTCAGTACTTC; cdr3_aa: CASYTHTTEYKNIQYF
d_call: NA; clone_size: NA; j_call: TRBJ2-7; v_call: TRBV28; cdr3_nt: TGTGCCAGCAGTCCTTTCCCGGGACATTACGAGCAGTACTTC; cdr3_aa: CASSPFPGHYEQYF
d_call: NA; clone_size: NA; j_call: TRBJ1-4; v_call: TRBV7-9; cdr3_nt: TGTGCCAGCAGTCAAGGGGGACCCAGGTCAAATGAAAAACTGTTTTTT; cdr3_aa: CASSQGGPRSNEKLFF
d_call: NA; clone_size: NA; j_call: TRBJ2-1; v_call: TRBV7-2; cdr3_nt: TGTGCCAGCAGCCCACGGACGCAAATTCAGTTCTTC; cdr3_aa: CASSPRTQIQFF
d_call: NA; clone_size: NA; j_call: TRBJ1-2; v_call: TRBV27; cdr3_nt: TGTGCCAGCAGTTTATCAACCCCCGGGCCTCACTATTACTATGGCTACACCTTC; cdr3_aa: CASSLSTPGPHYYYGYTF
d_call: TRBD1; clone_size: NA; j_call: TRBJ2-7; v_call: TRBV5-1; cdr3_nt: TGCGCCAGCAGCTTGGCGGCAGGGGGCAGTCGGGAGCAGTACTTC; cdr3_aa: CASSLAAGGSREQYF
d_call: TRBD2; clone_size: NA; j_call: TRBJ2-3; v_call: TRBV28; cdr3_nt: TGTGCCAGCTCAAGGACTAGCGGGAGTATCTCAGATACGCAGTATTTT; cdr3_aa: CASSRTSGSISDTQYF
d_call: NA; clone_size: NA; j_call: TRBJ2-3; v_call: TRBV13; cdr3_nt: TGTGCCAGCAGCTTAAGTAGGGGAACAGATACGCAGTATTTT; cdr3_aa: CASSLSRGTDTQYF
d_call: NA; clone_size: NA; j_call: TRBJ1-4; v_call: TRBV4-1; cdr3_nt: TGCGCCAGCAGCCTTAAAACCCACACGGAGGTGGGAGAAAAACTGTTTTTT; cdr3_aa: CASSLKTHTEVGEKLFF
d_call: TRBD2; clone_size: NA; j_call: TRBJ2-7; v_call: TRBV6-1; cdr3_nt: TGTGCCAGCAGCGATAGCGGGAGTATCTACGAGCAGTACTTC; cdr3_aa: CASSDSGSIYEQYF
d_call: NA; clone_size: NA; j_call: TRBJ2-7; v_call: TRBV12-2; cdr3_nt: TGTGCAAGTCGCCCCGGGGACTCCTACGAGCAGTACTTC; cdr3_aa: CASRPGDSYEQYF
d_call: NA; clone_size: NA; j_call: TRBJ2-7; v_call: TRBV27; cdr3_nt: TGTGCCAGCAGTTTATCTTTGAACTACGAGCAGTACTTC; cdr3_aa: CASSLSLNYEQYF
d_call: TRBD1; clone_size: once; j_call: TRBJ1-5; v_call: TRBV30; cdr3_nt: TGTGCCTGGAGTGTACTAGACAGGGGTAGTCAGCCCCAGCATTTT; cdr3_aa: CAWSVLDRGSQPQHF
d_call: TRBD2; clone_size: NA; j_call: TRBJ2-7; v_call: TRBV4-1; cdr3_nt: TGCGCCAGCAGCCAAACTAGCGGAGGTTACGAGCAGTACTTC; cdr3_aa: CASSQTSGGYEQYF
d_call: NA; clone_size: NA; j_call: TRBJ2-2; v_call: TRBV23-1; cdr3_nt: TGCGCCAGCAAAATAGGGGTCACAAGCAAGGCGGGGGAGCTGTTTTTT; cdr3_aa: CASKIGVTSKAGELFF
d_call: NA; clone_size: once; j_call: TRBJ1-1; v_call: TRBV27; cdr3_nt: TGTGCCAGCAGTTTATTAGGGACACCTGAAGCTTTCTTT; cdr3_aa: CASSLLGTPEAFF
d_call: TRBD1; clone_size: NA; j_call: TRBJ2-1; v_call: TRBV2; cdr3_nt: TGTGCCAGCAGTGGGGGGCAGGGGGACATTATAGTCCATGAGCAGTTCTTC; cdr3_aa: CASSGGQGDIIVHEQFF